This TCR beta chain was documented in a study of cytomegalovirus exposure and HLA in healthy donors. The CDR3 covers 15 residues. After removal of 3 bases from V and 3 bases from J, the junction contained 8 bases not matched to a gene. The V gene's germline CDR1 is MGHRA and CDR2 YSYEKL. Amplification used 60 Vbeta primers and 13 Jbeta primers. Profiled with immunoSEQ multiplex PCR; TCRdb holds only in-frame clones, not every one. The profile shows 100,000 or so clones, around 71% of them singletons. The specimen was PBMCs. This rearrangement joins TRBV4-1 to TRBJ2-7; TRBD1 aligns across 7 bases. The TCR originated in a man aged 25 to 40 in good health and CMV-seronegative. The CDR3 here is CASSHLLGGSYEQYF. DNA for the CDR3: TGCGCCAGCAGCCATCTCTTAGGGGGCAGCTACGAGCAGTACTTC.